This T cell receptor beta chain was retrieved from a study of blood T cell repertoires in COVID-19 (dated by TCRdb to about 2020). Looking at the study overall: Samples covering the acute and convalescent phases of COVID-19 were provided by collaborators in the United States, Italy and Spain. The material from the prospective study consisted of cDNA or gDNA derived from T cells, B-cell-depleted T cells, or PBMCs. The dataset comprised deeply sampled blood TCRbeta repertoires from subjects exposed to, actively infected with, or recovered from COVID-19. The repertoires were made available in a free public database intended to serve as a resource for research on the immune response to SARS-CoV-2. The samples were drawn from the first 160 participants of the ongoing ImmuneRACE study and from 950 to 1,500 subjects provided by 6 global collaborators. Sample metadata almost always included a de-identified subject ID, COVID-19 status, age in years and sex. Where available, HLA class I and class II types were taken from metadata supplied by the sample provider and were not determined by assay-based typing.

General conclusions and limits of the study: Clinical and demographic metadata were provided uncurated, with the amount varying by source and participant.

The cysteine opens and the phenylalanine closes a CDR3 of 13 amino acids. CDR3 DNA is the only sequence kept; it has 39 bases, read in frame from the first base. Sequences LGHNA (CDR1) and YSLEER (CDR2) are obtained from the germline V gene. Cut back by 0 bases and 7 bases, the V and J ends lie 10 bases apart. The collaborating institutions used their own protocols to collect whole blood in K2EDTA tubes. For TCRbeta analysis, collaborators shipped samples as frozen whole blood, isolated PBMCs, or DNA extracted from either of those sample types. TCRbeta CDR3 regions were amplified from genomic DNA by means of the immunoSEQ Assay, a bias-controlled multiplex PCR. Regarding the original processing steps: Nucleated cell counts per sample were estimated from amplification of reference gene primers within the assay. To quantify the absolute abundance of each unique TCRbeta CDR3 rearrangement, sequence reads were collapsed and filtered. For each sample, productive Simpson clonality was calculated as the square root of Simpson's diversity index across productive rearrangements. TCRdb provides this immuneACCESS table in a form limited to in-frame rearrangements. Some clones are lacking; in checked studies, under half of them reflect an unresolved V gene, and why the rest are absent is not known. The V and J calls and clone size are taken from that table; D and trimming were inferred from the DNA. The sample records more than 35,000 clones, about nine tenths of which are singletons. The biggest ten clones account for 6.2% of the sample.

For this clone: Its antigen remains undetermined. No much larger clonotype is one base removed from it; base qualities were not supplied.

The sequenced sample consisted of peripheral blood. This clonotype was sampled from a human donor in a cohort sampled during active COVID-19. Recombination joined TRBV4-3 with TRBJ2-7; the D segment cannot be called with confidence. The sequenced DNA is TGCGCCAGCAGCCAAGAGGCACCCCTGGAGCAGTACTTC. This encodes CASSQEAPLEQYF.